The rows below give T cell receptor beta chains drawn from one sample of a study of T cell responses to AZD1222 COVID-19 vaccine. Libraries were prepared by immunoSEQ multiplex PCR; TCRdb keeps only in-frame clonotypes and omits some of them. Of approximately 100,000 clones in the sample, less than 95% are singletons; the top ten hold 1% to 1.5%. The sequenced sample was peripheral blood, obtained on day 0 of AZD1222 vaccination. The receptors shown here come from an adult in good health. The CDR3 runs from the conserved cysteine through the conserved F or W. D genes are given only for firm matches. A clone size is listed for some rows: how often the clone was seen (once, few, many), or a class if it is expanded.

. | TRBJ1-6 | . | TRBV11-2 | CASSLDVSPLHF | TGTGCCAGCAGCTTAGACGTTTCACCCCTCCACTTT
. | TRBJ1-3 | . | TRBV11-2 | CASSLGPDSGTIYF | TGTGCCAGCAGCTTAGGACCAGACAGCGGCACCATATATTTT
. | TRBJ2-2 | once | TRBV19 | CASGVGIGNTGELFF | TGTGCCAGTGGGGTAGGAATCGGGAACACCGGGGAGCTGTTTTTT
. | TRBJ2-5 | . | TRBV2 | CASSDEADNQETQYF | TGTGCCAGCAGTGATGAAGCGGACAACCAAGAGACCCAGTACTTC
. | TRBJ1-1 | . | TRBV15 | CATSLVVMAEAFF | TGTGCCACCAGTTTGGTCGTTATGGCTGAAGCTTTCTTT
TRBD1 | TRBJ2-3 | . | TRBV28 | CASSLGQGFADTQYF | TGTGCCAGCAGTTTGGGACAGGGGTTTGCAGATACGCAGTATTTT
. | TRBJ1-1 | . | TRBV5-1 | CASSLVPGMNTEAFF | TGCGCCAGCAGCTTGGTGCCGGGTATGAACACTGAAGCTTTCTTT
TRBD1 | TRBJ1-4 | . | TRBV28 | CASSPSTGGRWEKLFF | TGTGCCAGCAGTCCCTCGACAGGGGGCCGGTGGGAAAAACTGTTTTTT
TRBD2 | TRBJ2-1 | . | TRBV15 | CATSSGTSGGGEQFF | TGTGCCACCAGCAGCGGGACTAGCGGGGGGGGTGAGCAGTTCTTC
. | TRBJ1-4 | . | TRBV30 | CACRTGKATNEKLFF | TGTGCCTGTAGGACGGGGAAGGCAACTAATGAAAAACTGTTTTTT
. | TRBJ1-1 | . | TRBV25-1 | CASSGNSMGTEAFF | TGTGCCAGCAGTGGGAATTCCATGGGCACTGAAGCTTTCTTT
. | TRBJ1-1 | . | TRBV6-5 | CASSFHGRGGTEAFF | TGTGCCAGCAGTTTTCACGGGCGGGGTGGCACTGAAGCTTTCTTT
. | TRBJ1-4 | . | TRBV19 | CASSIRFNEKLFF | TGTGCCAGTAGTATTCGGTTTAATGAAAAACTGTTTTTT
TRBD1 | TRBJ2-1 | . | TRBV5-1 | CASSLGHRGIYNEQFF | TGCGCCAGCAGCTTGGGGCACAGGGGGATCTACAATGAGCAGTTCTTC
TRBD1 | TRBJ1-2 | . | TRBV30 | CAFRHDRGLFGYTF | TGTGCCTTTCGACATGACAGGGGGCTATTTGGCTACACCTTC
TRBD1 | TRBJ2-1 | . | TRBV28 | CASSLPGQGMNEQFF | TGTGCCAGCAGTCTCCCGGGACAGGGGATGAATGAGCAGTTCTTC
. | TRBJ2-5 | . | TRBV12-3/TRBV12-4 | CATGRTVQETQYF | TGTGCCACTGGGAGGACAGTCCAAGAGACCCAGTACTTC
. | TRBJ1-4 | . | TRBV27 | CASRGLANEKLFF | TGTGCCAGCAGGGGTTTGGCTAATGAAAAACTGTTTTTT
. | TRBJ1-1 | . | TRBV6-4 | CASMVEATLCCIPSTEAFF | TGTGCCAGCATGGTTGAGGCCACCCTTTGCTGCATCCCCAGCACTGAAGCTTTCTTT
TRBD2 | TRBJ2-2 | once | TRBV11-2 | CASRISGGWTGELFF | TGTGCCAGCCGTATATCGGGGGGGTGGACCGGGGAGCTGTTTTTT
TRBD1 | TRBJ1-2 | . | TRBV14 | CASSPRDRVNYGYTF | TGTGCCAGCAGCCCCCGGGACAGGGTGAACTATGGCTACACCTTC
. | TRBJ1-1 | . | TRBV7-8 | CASSQLRGDAEAFF | TGTGCCAGCAGCCAGCTTAGGGGAGACGCTGAAGCTTTCTTT
. | TRBJ1-2 | . | TRBV28 | CASSLLAFWGYTF | TGTGCCAGCAGTTTATTGGCCTTTTGGGGCTACACCTTC
TRBD1 | TRBJ1-5 | once | TRBV7-9 | CASSPQGSNQPQHF | TGTGCCAGCAGCCCACAGGGGAGCAATCAGCCCCAGCATTTT
. | TRBJ1-5 | . | TRBV11-1 | CASSPDRSNQPQHF | TGTGCCAGCAGCCCAGATCGCAGCAATCAGCCCCAGCATTTT
. | TRBJ1-1 | . | TRBV5-6 | CASSLIQGLAAFF | TGTGCCAGCAGCTTGATACAGGGACTAGCAGCTTTCTTT
. | TRBJ2-7 | . | TRBV12-3/TRBV12-4 | CASSGSSYEQYF | TGTGCCAGCAGCGGGAGCTCCTACGAGCAGTACTTC
. | TRBJ2-1 | . | TRBV11-2 | CASRRATSANEQFF | TGTGCCAGCCGGCGGGCTACGTCGGCCAATGAGCAGTTCTTC
. | TRBJ1-2 | . | TRBV19 | CASSPLVGDGYTF | TGTGCCAGTAGCCCTCTGGTGGGGGATGGCTACACCTTC
. | TRBJ2-2 | . | TRBV7-2 | CASPRQGTRTGELFF | TGTGCCTCTCCCCGGCAGGGCACTCGAACCGGGGAGCTGTTTTTT
. | TRBJ1-6 | . | TRBV7-9 | CASSWFLSSYNSPLHF | TGTGCCAGCAGCTGGTTTTTAAGCTCCTATAATTCACCCCTCCACTTT